This T cell receptor beta chain was found in a study of T cell responses to AZD1222 COVID-19 vaccine. Sequencing was performed with immunoSEQ multiplex PCR; in TCRdb, only in-frame clones are kept and a portion is missing. The sample holds some 120,000 clones; roughly nine tenths are singletons and the top ten take around 1.4%. Points from the study as a whole: Among the donors, most were white British and more were female, and clonal diversity was possibly underestimated.

Worth noting for this clone: Its target is not known.

CDR3 length: 13 amino acids. The V and J ends lost 5 bases and 2 bases, in that order; junction bases with no gene match: 3. Germline CDR1 is WSHSY and CDR2 is SAAADI. The chain couples TRBV10-2 to TRBJ2-7; 7 bases map to TRBD2. Sequences were derived from peripheral blood, sampled 28 days after the second AZD1222 dose. This sequence originates from an adult who received the AZD1222 COVID-19 vaccine. This CDR3 reads CASSSGGAYEQYF. For the CDR3, the DNA is TGCGCCAGCAGTTCGGGAGGCGCCTACGAGCAGTACTTC.